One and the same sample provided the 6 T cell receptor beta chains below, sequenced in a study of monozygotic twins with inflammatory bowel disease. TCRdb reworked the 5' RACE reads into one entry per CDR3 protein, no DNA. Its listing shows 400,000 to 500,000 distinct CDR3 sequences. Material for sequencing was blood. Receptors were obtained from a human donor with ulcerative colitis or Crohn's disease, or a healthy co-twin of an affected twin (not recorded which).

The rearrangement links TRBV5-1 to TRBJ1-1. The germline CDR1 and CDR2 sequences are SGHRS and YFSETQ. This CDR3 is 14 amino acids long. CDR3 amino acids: CASSLAYSYTEAFF.

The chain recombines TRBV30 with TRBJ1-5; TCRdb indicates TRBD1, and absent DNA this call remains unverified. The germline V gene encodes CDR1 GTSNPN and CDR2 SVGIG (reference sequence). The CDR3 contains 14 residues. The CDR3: CAWSQQGAAQPQHF.

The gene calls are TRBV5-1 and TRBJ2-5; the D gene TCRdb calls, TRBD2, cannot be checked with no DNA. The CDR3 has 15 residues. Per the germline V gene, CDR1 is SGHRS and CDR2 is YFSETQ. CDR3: CASSWGGGTQETQYF.

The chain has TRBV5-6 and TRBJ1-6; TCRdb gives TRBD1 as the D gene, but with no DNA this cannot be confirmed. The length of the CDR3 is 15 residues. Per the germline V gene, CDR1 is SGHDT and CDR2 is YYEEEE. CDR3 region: CASSSYSRGNSPLHF.

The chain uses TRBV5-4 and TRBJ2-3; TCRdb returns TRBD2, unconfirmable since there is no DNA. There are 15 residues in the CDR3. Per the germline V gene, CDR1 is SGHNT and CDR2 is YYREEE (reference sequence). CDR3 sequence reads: CASSFEGLARDTQYF.

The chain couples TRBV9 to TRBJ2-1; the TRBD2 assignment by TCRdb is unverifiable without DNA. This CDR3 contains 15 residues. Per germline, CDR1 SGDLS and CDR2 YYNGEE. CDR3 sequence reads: CASSVRSGDYGEQFF.